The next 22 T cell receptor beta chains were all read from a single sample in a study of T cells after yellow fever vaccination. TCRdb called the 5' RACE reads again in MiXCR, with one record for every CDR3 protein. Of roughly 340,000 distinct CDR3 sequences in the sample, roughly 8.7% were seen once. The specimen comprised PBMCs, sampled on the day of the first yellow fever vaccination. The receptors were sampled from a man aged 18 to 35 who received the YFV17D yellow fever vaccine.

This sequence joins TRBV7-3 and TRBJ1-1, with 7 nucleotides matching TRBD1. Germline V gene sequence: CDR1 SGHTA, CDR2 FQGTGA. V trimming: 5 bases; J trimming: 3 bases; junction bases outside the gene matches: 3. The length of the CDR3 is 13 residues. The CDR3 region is CASSAQGYTEAFF. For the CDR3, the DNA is TGTGCCAGCAGCGCACAGGGGTACACTGAAGCTTTCTTT.

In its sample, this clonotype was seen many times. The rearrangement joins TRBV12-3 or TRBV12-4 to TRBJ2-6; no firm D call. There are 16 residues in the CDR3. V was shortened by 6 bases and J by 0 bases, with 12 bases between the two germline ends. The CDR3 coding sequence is TGTGCCAGCAGCCCAGGACGCCTCTCTGGGGCCAACGTCCTGACTTTC. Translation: CASSPGRLSGANVLTF.

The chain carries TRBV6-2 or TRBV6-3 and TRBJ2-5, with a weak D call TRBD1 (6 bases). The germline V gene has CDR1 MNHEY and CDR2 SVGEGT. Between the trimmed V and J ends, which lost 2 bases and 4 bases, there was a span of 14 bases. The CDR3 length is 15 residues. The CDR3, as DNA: TGTGCCAGCAGTTACGGGGGCCATCAGGCAGAGACCCAGTACTTC. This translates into CASSYGGHQAETQYF.

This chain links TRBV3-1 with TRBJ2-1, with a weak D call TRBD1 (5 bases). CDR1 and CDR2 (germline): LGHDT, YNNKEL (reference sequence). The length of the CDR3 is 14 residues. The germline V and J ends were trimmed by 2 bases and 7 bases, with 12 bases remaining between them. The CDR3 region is CASSQSVAGNEQFF. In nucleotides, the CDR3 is TGTGCCAGCAGCCAATCCGTAGCAGGGAATGAGCAGTTCTTC.

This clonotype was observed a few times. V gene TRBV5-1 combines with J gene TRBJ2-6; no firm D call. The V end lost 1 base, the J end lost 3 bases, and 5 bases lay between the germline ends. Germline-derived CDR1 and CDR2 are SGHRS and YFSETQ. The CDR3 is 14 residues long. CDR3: CASSLLHGANVLTF. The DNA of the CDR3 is TGCGCCAGCAGCTTGTTGCATGGGGCCAACGTCCTGACTTTC. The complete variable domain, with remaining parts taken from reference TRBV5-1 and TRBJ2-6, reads KAGVTQTPRYLIKTRGQQVTLSCSPISGHRSVSWYQQTPGQGLQFLFEYFSETQRNKGNFPGRFSGRQFSNSRSEMNVSTLELGDSALYLCASSLLHGANVLTFGAGSRLTVL.

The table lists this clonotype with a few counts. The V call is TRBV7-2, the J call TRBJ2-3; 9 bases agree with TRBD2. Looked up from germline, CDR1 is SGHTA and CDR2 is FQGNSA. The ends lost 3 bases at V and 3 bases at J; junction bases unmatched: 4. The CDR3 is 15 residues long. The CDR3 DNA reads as TGTGCCAGCAGCTTCGCTAGCGGGGCTACAGATACGCAGTATTTT. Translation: CASSFASGATDTQYF.

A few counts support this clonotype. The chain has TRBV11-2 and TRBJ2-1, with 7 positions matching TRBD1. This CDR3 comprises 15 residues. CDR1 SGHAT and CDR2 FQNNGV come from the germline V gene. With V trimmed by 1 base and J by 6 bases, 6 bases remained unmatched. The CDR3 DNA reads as TGTGCCAGCAGCTTAGCCCAAGGGACAGCCAATGAGCAGTTCTTC. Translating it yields CASSLAQGTANEQFF. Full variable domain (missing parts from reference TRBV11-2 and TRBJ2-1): EAGVAQSPRYKIIEKRQSVAFWCNPISGHATLYWYQQILGQGPKLLIQFQNNGVVDDSQLPKDRFSAERLKGVDSTLKIQPAKLEDSAVYLCASSLAQGTANEQFFGPGTRLTVL.

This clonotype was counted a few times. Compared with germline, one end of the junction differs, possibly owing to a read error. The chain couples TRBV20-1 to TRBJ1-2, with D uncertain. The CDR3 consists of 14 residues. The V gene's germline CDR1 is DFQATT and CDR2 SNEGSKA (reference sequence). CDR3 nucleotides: TGCAGTGCGAGAGACCTAAAGGCCAACTATGGCTACACCTTC. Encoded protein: CSARDLKANYGYTF.

CDR3 in DNA: TGCGCCAGCAGCCGATCGGCAGGGTCGGAGACCCAGTACTTC. Translating it yields CASSRSAGSETQYF. The chain joins TRBV5-1 to TRBJ2-5; D perhaps matches TRBD1 (5 bases). CDR3 length equals 14 residues. Between the trimmed V and J ends, which lost 4 bases and 5 bases, there was a span of 15 bases. Germline CDR1 and CDR2: SGHRS and YFSETQ.

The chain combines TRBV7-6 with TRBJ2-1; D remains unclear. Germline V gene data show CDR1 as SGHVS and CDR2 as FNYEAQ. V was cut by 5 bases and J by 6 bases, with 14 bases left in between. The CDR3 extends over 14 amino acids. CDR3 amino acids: CASSPLTLVNEQFF. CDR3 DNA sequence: TGTGCCAGCAGCCCATTAACACTCGTCAATGAGCAGTTCTTC.

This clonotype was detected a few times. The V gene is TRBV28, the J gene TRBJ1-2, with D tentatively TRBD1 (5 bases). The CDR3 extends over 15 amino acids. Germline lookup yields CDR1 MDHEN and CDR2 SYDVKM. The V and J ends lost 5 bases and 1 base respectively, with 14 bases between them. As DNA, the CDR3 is TGTGCCAGCAGTGCTTCGGGACCCAGTAACTATGGCTACACCTTC. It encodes CASSASGPSNYGYTF.

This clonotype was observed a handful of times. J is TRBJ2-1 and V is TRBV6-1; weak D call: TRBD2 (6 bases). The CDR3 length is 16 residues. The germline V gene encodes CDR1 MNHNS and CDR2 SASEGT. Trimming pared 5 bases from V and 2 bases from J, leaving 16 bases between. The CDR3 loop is CASSKSLGRTYNEQFF. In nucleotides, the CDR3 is TGTGCCAGCAGTAAGTCTCTAGGGAGGACCTACAATGAGCAGTTCTTC.

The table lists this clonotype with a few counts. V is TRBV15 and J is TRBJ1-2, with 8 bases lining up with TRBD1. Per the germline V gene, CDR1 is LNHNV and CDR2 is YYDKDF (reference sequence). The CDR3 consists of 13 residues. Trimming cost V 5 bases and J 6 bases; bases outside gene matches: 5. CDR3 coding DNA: TGTGCCACCAGCGCCCGGACAGGGAATGGCTACACCTTC. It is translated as CATSARTGNGYTF.

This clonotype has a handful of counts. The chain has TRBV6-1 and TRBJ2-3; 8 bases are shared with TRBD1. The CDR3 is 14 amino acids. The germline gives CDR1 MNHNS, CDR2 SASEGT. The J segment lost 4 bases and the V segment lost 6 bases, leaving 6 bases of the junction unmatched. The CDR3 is CASRPRGRADTQYF. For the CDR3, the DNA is TGTGCCAGCAGGCCCAGGGGGCGCGCAGATACGCAGTATTTT.

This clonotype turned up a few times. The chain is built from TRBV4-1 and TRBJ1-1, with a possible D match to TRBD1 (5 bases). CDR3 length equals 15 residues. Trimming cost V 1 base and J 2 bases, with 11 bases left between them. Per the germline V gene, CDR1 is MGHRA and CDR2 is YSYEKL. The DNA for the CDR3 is TGCGCCAGCAGCCAAGCATCCAGGGCTAACACTGAAGCTTTCTTT. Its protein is CASSQASRANTEAFF.

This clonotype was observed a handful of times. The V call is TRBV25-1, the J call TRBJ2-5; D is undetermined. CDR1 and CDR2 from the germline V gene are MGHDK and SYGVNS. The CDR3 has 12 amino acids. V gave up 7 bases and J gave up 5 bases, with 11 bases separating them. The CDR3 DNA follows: TGTGCCAGCAATATGCCGGGCGAGACCCAGTACTTC. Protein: CASNMPGETQYF.

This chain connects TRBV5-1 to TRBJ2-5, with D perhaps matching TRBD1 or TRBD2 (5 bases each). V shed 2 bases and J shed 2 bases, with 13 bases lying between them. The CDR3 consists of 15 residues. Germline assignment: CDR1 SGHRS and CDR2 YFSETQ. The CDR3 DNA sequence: TGCGCCAGCAGCTTTATCAGGGACGAACAAGAGACCCAGTACTTC. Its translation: CASSFIRDEQETQYF.

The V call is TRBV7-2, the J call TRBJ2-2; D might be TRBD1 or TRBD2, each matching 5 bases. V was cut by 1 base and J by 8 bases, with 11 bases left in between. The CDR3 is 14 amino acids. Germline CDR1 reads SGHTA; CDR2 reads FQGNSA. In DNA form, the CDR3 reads TGTGCCAGCAGCTTAGGGTGGAGGACAGGGGAGCTGTTTTTT. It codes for CASSLGWRTGELFF.

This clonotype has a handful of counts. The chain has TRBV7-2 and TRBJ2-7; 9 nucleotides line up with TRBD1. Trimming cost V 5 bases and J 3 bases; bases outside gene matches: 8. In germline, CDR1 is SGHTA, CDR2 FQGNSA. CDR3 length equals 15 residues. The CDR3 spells CASSPRVGQGYEQYF. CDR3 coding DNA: TGTGCCAGCAGCCCGAGAGTGGGACAGGGCTACGAGCAGTACTTC.

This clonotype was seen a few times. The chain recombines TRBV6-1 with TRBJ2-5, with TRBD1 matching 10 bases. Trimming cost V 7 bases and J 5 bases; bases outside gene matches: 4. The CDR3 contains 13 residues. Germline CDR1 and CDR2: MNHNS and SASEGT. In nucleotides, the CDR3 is TGTGCCAGCATGGGACAGGGGCTCGAGACCCAGTACTTC. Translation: CASMGQGLETQYF.

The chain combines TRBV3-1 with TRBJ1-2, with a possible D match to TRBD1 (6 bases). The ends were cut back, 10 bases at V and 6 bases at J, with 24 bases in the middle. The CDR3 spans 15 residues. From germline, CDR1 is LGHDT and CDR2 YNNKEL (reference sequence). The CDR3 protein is CATCRLGQGHNGYTF. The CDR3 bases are TGTGCCACCTGCCGGTTAGGCCAGGGGCATAATGGCTACACCTTC.

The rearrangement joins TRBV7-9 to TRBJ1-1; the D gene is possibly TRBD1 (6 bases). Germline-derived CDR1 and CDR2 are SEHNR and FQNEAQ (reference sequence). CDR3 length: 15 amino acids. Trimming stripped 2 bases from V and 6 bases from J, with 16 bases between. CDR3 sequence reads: CASSLPYGGLSEAFF. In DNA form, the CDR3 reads TGTGCCAGCAGCTTACCGTACGGGGGGCTTTCTGAAGCTTTCTTT.